This TCR beta chain stems from a study of cytomegalovirus exposure and HLA in healthy donors. It was with 60 Vbeta and 13 Jbeta primers that the PCR ran. Clones were sequenced by immunoSEQ multiplex PCR, and TCRdb holds only the in-frame ones, with some missing. Among about 110,000 clones listed, about three quarters were seen once. The CDR3 extends over 17 amino acids. CDR1 and CDR2 from the germline V gene are SEHNR and FQNEAQ (reference sequence). Deletions cut 1 base from V and 1 base from J, with 11 bases between. The TCR originated in a woman in her fifties or sixties in good health and CMV-seropositive. This chain joins TRBV7-9 and TRBJ1-6; maybe TRBD1 (5 bases). The sample consisted of PBMCs. CDR3 loop: CASSLGSGFSYNSPLHF. In nucleotides, the CDR3 is TGTGCCAGCAGCTTAGGATCAGGGTTTTCCTATAATTCACCCCTCCACTTT.